These T cell receptor beta chains were read from a single sample in a study of blood T cell repertoires in COVID-19. Generated by immunoSEQ multiplex PCR, the TCRdb table keeps only in-frame clones and is missing some. This sample has about 410,000 clones, with just under 90% found just once. The material sequenced was PBMCs or T cells enriched from blood (not recorded which). The receptors come from a woman between 25 and 40 years old who had recovered from COVID-19. The CDR3 runs from the conserved cysteine through the conserved F or W. D genes are given only for firm matches. Clone size, where shown, is once, few, many, or a class for clones that have expanded.

CDR3aa,CDR3nt,d_gene,j_gene,v_gene,abundance
CASSPRGQGASPLHF,TGTGCCAGCAGTCCAAGGGGTCAGGGGGCTTCACCCCTCCACTTT,TRBD1,TRBJ1-6,TRBV2,-
CSAGGPFRNNEQFF,TGCAGCGCGGGGGGCCCATTCCGGAACAATGAGCAGTTCTTC,-,TRBJ2-1,TRBV29-1,-
CASHTQTSGTREQYF,TGTGCCAGTCACACCCAAACTAGCGGGACCCGGGAGCAGTACTTC,TRBD2,TRBJ2-7,TRBV28,once
CASSLWSAVDTEAFF,TGTGCCAGCAGTTTGTGGAGTGCGGTCGACACTGAAGCTTTCTTT,-,TRBJ1-1,TRBV28,-
CAWSRQPGRGYTF,TGTGCCTGGAGTCGACAGCCTGGACGTGGCTACACCTTC,-,TRBJ1-2,TRBV30,-
CASSMFLGGQAQETQYF,TGTGCCAGTAGTATGTTCTTGGGAGGACAGGCCCAAGAGACCCAGTACTTC,-,TRBJ2-5,TRBV19,-
CASSVTPSSGGYEQYF,TGTGCCAGCAGCGTGACGCCTTCTAGCGGGGGCTACGAGCAGTACTTC,TRBD2,TRBJ2-7,TRBV9,-
CASRLNYEQYF,TGCGCCAGCAGGTTAAACTACGAGCAGTACTTC,-,TRBJ2-7,TRBV5-1,-
CASSLGGAVNEQFF,TGTGCCAGCAGCTTAGGAGGGGCGGTCAATGAGCAGTTCTTC,-,TRBJ2-1,TRBV7-3,-
CASSQDQGWQPQHF,TGCGCCAGCAGCCAAGACCAGGGCTGGCAGCCCCAGCATTTT,-,TRBJ1-5,TRBV4-3,once
CASSLFASGRIVGELFF,TGTGCCAGCAGTTTATTTGCTAGCGGGAGAATCGTCGGGGAGCTGTTTTTT,TRBD2,TRBJ2-2,TRBV28,few
CASRPVGQGSNEQFF,TGTGCCAGTAGGCCCGTGGGACAGGGTAGCAATGAGCAGTTCTTC,TRBD1,TRBJ2-1,TRBV19,-
CASSPPLGTEVYF,TGTGCCAGCAGCCCTCCTCTCGGGACTGAAGTGTATTTT,-,TRBJ2-3,TRBV13,-
CASSFRGAGYEQYF,TGTGCCAGCAGTTTCAGGGGCGCGGGCTACGAGCAGTACTTC,-,TRBJ2-7,TRBV28,many
CASSYLAGGKNTDTQYF,TGTGCCAGCAGCTACCTAGCGGGAGGGAAGAACACAGATACGCAGTATTTT,TRBD2,TRBJ2-3,TRBV7-8,-
CASSQLGSGGATGELFF,TGCGCCAGCAGTCAACTGGGGAGCGGGGGGGCGACCGGGGAGCTGTTTTTT,TRBD2,TRBJ2-2,TRBV23-1,-
CASSLSPGGAGETQYF,TGCGCCAGCAGCTTGTCTCCCGGGGGGGCGGGCGAGACCCAGTACTTC,TRBD2,TRBJ2-5,TRBV5-1,-
CAWGGADSSYNEQFF,TGTGCCTGGGGGGGGGCGGATAGCTCCTACAATGAGCAGTTCTTC,-,TRBJ2-1,TRBV30,-
CASGRGPYEQYF,TGTGCCAGCGGGAGGGGCCCCTACGAGCAGTACTTC,TRBD2,TRBJ2-7,TRBV27,-
CASSFLLGDRGNEQFF,TGTGCCAGCAGCTTCCTTCTTGGGGACAGGGGCAATGAGCAGTTCTTC,TRBD1,TRBJ2-1,TRBV5-4,-
CASNPLAGGHYEQYF,TGTGCCAGCAACCCTCTGGCGGGAGGACACTACGAGCAGTACTTC,TRBD2,TRBJ2-7,TRBV6-5,once
CASSYSPTRSSYEQYF,TGTGCCAGCAGTTACTCTCCGACAAGAAGCTCCTACGAGCAGTACTTC,-,TRBJ2-7,TRBV6-5,-
CASSHSSQASLSF,TGTGCCAGCTCACACTCGTCTCAGGCATCTTTGTCCTTT,-,TRBJ2-3,TRBV18,-
CASARENTEAFF,TGTGCCAGTGCGAGGGAGAACACTGAAGCTTTCTTT,-,TRBJ1-1,TRBV9,-
CASRQIDRPEGYTF,TGTGCCAGCAGACAAATCGACAGGCCGGAAGGCTACACCTTC,-,TRBJ1-2,TRBV5-6,once
CASSPPRGGTEAFF,TGTGCCAGTAGTCCCCCCCGGGGGGGCACTGAAGCTTTCTTT,-,TRBJ1-1,TRBV19,once
CASYRGNEQFF,TGCGCCAGCTATAGGGGGAATGAGCAGTTCTTC,-,TRBJ2-1,TRBV5-1,-
CASRRAGDEAFF,TGTGCCAGCAGGAGGGCAGGGGATGAAGCTTTCTTT,-,TRBJ1-1,TRBV2,-
CASSPQPGLAGAYEQYF,TGTGCCAGCAGCCCGCAACCGGGACTAGCGGGAGCCTACGAGCAGTACTTC,TRBD2,TRBJ2-7,TRBV3-1/TRBV3-2,-
CASSPRGQGAGTEAFF,TGTGCCAGCTCACCACGGGGACAGGGGGCTGGGACTGAAGCTTTCTTT,TRBD1,TRBJ1-1,TRBV18,-
CASSYPRGEAFF,TGTGCCAGCAGTTACCCGCGGGGTGAAGCTTTCTTT,-,TRBJ1-1,TRBV6-5,-
CASSETVFTEAFF,TGTGCCAGCAGTGAAACGGTGTTTACTGAAGCTTTCTTT,-,TRBJ1-1,TRBV6-1,-
CASSYSESQETQYF,TGTGCCAGCAGTTACTCCGAGAGTCAAGAGACCCAGTACTTC,-,TRBJ2-5,TRBV6-6,-
CASSLYGQGSNTEAFF,TGTGCCAGCAGCTTATATGGGCAGGGATCGAACACTGAAGCTTTCTTT,-,TRBJ1-1,TRBV7-6,-
CASSLARGTDTQYF,TGTGCCAGCAGCTTAGCCCGGGGCACAGATACGCAGTATTTT,-,TRBJ2-3,TRBV7-9,-
CASSGPGGPSYNEQFF,TGTGCCAGCAGCGGGCCGGGGGGGCCATCCTACAATGAGCAGTTCTTC,TRBD2,TRBJ2-1,TRBV5-8,-
CAWTSARGFGNTIYF,TGTGCCTGGACGTCCGCCAGGGGATTCGGAAACACCATATATTTT,-,TRBJ1-3,TRBV30,-
CASSLVLLPGETQYF,TGCGCCAGCAGCTTGGTGTTGCTCCCGGGGGAGACCCAGTACTTC,-,TRBJ2-5,TRBV5-1,-
CASREEYPTGELFF,TGTGCCAGCAGGGAGGAATACCCCACCGGGGAGCTGTTTTTT,-,TRBJ2-2,TRBV27,-